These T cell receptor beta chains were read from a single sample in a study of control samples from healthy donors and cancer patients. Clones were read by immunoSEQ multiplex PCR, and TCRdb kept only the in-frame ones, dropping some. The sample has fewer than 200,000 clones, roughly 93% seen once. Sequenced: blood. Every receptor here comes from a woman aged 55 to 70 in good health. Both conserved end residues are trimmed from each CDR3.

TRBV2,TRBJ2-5,ASSPDRTQETQY
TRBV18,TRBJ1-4,ASSGGTEKLF
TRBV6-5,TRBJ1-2,ASTPTGRYYGYT
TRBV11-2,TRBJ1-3,ASSLEARTGDSGNTIY
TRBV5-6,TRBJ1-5,ASSEGGNVKPQH
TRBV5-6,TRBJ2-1,ASSPTPSGVLPPEQF
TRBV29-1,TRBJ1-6,SVKDYNSPLH
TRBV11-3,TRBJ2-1,ASSLGSFSYNEQF
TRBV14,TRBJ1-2,ASSQGSTAPSGYT
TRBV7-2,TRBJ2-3,ASTASGGSTDTQY
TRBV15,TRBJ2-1,ATSSERAGLAGGSTEF
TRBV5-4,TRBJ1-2,ASSVDRGSYGYT
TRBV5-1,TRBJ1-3,ASSSTGGNTIY
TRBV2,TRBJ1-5,ASRSDRSLNQPQH
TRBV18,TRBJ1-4,ASSPPAGVNEKLF
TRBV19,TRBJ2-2,ASSTTGGKTGELF
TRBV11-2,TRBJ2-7,ASSLAYEQY
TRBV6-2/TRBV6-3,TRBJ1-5,ASSKNTYQPQH
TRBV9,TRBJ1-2,ASSELTAGGGGYT
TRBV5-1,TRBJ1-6,ASSIYTGENSPLH
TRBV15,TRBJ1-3,ATSRDIGGGTIY
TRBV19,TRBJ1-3,ASSIGPFSGNTIY
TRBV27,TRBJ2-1,ASLSWYNEQF
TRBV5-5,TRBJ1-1,ASSFEHRGSGTEAF
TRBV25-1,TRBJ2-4,ASSEAGSRAKNIQY
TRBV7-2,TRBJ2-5,ASSLAPDGQETQY
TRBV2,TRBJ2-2,ASSIQGANTGELF
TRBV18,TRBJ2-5,ASSPRRETQY
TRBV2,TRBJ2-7,ASRLGLAGTYEQY
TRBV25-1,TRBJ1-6,ASSYSRDSHNSPLH
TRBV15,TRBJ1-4,ATSSGSDVTDEKLF
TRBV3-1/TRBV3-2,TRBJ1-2,ASSQARQGNGYT
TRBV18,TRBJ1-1,ASSPSTGNTEAF
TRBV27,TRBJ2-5,ASSLLGAGGETQY
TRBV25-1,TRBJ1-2,ASRRDNRDGYT
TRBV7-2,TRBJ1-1,ASSLVGGQGATEAF
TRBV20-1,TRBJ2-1,SAWTVEQF
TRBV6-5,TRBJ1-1,ASSYGAAPNTEAF
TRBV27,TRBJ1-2,ASSPRVRTGDGYT
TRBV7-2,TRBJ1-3,ASSLVGLPGNTIY
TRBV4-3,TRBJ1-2,ASSQEEGISGYT
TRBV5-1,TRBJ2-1,ASSLGRGLAGGPPF
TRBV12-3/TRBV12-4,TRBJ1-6,ASSLFGHPLH
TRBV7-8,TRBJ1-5,ASSLSVGVSNQPQH
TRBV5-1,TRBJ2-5,ASSLSVTRGETQY
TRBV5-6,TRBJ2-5,ASSWTAGETQY
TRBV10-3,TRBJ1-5,AISPGDNQPQH
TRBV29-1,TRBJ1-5,SVDGIEGQPQH
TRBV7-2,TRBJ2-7,ASSSFGGYN
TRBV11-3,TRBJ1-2,ASSLRGSGYT